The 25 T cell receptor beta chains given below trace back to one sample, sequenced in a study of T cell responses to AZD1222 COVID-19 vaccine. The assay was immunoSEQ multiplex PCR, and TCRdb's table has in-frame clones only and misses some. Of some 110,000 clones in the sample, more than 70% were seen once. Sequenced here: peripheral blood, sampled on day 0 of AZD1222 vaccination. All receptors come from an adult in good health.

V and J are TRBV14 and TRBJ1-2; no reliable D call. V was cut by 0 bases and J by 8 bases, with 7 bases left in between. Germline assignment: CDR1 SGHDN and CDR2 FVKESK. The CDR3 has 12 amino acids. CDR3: CASSQDPGGYTF. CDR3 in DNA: TGTGCCAGCAGCCAAGATCCAGGCGGCTACACCTTC.

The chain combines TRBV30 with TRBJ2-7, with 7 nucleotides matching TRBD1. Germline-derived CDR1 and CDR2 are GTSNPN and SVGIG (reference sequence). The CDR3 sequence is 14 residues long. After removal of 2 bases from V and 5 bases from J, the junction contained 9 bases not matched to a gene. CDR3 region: CAWSYRTGYHEQYF. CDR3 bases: TGTGCCTGGAGTTACAGGACAGGATATCACGAGCAGTACTTC. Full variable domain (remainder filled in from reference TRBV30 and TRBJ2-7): SQTIHQWPATLVQPVGSPLSLECTVEGTSNPNLYWYRQAAGRGLQLLFYSVGIGQISSEVPQNLSASRPQDRQFILSSKKLLLSDSGFYLCAWSYRTGYHEQYFGPGTRLTVT.

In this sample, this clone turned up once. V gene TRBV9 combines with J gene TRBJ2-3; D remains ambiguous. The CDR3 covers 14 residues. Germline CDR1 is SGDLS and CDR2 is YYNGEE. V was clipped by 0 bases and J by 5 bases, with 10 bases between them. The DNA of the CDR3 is TGTGCCAGCAGCGTAGGCTCCCGCGGAGATACGCAGTATTTT. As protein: CASSVGSRGDTQYF.

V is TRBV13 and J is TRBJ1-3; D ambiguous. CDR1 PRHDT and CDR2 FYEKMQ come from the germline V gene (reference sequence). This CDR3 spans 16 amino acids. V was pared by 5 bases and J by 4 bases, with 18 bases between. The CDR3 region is CASSHNKALLGNTIYF. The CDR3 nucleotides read TGTGCCAGCAGCCACAACAAGGCTTTACTCGGAAACACCATATATTTT.

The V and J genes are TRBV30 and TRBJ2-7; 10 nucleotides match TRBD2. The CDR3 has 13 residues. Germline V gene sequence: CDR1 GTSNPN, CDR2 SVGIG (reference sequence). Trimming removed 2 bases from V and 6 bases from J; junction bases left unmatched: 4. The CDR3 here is CAWSWLAGVEQYF. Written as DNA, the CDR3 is TGTGCCTGGAGTTGGCTAGCGGGAGTCGAGCAGTACTTC.

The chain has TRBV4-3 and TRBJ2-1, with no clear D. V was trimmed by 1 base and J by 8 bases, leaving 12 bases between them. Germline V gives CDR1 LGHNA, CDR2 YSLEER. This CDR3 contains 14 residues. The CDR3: CASSQATKDHEQFF. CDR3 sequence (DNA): TGCGCCAGCAGCCAAGCCACTAAAGACCATGAGCAGTTCTTC.

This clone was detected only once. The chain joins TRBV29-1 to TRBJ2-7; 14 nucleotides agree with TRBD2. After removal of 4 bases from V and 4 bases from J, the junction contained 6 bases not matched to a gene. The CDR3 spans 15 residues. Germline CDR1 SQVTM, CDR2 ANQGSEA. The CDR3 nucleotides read TGCAGCGTTGTGGGACTAGCGGGAGAACAGTACGAGCAGTACTTC. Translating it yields CSVVGLAGEQYEQYF.

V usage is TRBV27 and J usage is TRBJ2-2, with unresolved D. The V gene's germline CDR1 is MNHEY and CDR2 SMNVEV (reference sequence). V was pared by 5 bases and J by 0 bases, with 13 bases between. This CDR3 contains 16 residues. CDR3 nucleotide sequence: TGTGCCAGCAGTCAGGAAAAGGTCGCGAACACCGGGGAGCTGTTTTTT. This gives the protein CASSQEKVANTGELFF.

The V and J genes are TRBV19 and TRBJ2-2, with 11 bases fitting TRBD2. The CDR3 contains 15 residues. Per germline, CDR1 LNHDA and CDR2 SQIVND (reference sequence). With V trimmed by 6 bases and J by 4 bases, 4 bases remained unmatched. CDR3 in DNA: TGTGCCAGTAGGCGACTAGCGGGGACCACCGGGGAGCTGTTTTTT. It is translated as CASRRLAGTTGELFF. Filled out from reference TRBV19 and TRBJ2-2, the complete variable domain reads DGGITQSPKYLFRKEGQNVTLSCEQNLNHDAMYWYRQDPGQGLRLIYYSQIVNDFQKGDIAEGYSVSREKKESFPLTVTSAQKNPTAFYLCASRRLAGTTGELFFGEGSRLTVL.

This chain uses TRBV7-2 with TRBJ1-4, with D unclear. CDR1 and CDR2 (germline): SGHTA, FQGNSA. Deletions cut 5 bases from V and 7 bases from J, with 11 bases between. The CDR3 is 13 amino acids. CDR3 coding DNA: TGTGCCAGCAGCCCCTTTAATAGTGAAAAACTGTTTTTT. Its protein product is CASSPFNSEKLFF. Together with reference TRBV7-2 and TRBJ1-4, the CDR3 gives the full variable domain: GAGVSQSPSNKVTEKGKDVELRCDPISGHTALYWYRQSLGQGLEFLIYFQGNSAPDKSGLPSDRFSAERTGGSVSTLTIQRTQQEDSAVYLCASSPFNSEKLFFGSGTQLSVL.

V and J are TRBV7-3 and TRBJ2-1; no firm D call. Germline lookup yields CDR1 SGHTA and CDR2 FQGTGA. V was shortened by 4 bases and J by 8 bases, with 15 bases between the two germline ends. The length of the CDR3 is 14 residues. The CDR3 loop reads CASSSSLGRDEQFF. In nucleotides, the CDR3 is TGTGCCAGCAGCTCCTCATTGGGCCGCGATGAGCAGTTCTTC.

The CDR3 DNA reads as TGTGCCAGCAGCTTAGAGGCTACTGGTGCTGGAAACACCATATATTTT. It translates to CASSLEATGAGNTIYF. The gene calls are TRBV7-2 and TRBJ1-3; no clear D gene. From germline, CDR1 is SGHTA and CDR2 FQGNSA. The CDR3 loop spans 16 amino acids. The V and J ends lost 1 base and 2 bases respectively, with 12 bases between them.

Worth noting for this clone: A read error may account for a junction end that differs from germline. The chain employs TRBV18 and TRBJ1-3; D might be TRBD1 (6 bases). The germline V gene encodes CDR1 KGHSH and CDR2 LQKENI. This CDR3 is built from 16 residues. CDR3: CASSKLGASSENTIYF. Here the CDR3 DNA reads TGTGCCAGCTCCAAACTGGGGGCGTCCTCTGAAAACACCATATATTTT.

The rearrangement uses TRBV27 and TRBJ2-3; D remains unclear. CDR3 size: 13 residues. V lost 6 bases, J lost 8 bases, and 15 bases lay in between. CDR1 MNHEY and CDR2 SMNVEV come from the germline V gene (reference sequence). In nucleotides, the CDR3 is TGTGCCAGCAGCCCCAGTCGATTAGGTACGCAGTATTTT. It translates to CASSPSRLGTQYF.

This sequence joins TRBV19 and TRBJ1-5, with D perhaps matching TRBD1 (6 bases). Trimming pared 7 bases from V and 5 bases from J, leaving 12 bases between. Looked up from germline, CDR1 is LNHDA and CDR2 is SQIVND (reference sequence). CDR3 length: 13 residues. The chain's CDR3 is CASKPTGDQPQHF. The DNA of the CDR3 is TGTGCCAGTAAGCCGACAGGTGATCAGCCCCAGCATTTT.

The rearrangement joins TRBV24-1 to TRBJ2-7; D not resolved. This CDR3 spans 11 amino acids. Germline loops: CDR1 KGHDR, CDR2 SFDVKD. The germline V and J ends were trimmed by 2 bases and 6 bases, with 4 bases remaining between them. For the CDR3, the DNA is TGTGCCACCAGTGATTCGACCGAGCAGTACTTC. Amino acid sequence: CATSDSTEQYF.

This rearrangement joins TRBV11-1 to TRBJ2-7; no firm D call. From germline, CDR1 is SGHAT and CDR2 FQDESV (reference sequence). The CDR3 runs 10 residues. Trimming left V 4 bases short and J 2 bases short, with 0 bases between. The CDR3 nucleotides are TGTGCCAGCAGCTCCTACGAGCAGTACTTC. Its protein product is CASSSYEQYF.

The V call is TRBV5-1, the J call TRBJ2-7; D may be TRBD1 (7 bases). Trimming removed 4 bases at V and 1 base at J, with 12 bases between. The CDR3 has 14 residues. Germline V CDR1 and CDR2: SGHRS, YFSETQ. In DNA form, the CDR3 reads TGCGCCAGCAGCATCTCAGGGGGGTCCTACGAGCAGTACTTC. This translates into CASSISGGSYEQYF.

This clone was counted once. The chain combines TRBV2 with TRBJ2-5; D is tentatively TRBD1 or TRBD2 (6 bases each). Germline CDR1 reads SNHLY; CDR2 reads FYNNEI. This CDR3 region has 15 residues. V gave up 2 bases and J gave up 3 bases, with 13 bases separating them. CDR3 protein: CASSELGGPEETQYF. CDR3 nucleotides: TGTGCCAGCAGTGAACTAGGGGGGCCCGAAGAGACCCAGTACTTC.

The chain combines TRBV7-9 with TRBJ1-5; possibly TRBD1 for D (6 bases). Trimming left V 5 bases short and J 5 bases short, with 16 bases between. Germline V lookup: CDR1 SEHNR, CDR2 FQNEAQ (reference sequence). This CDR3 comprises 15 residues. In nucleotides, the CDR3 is TGTGCCAGCAGCCCGGGTGGGAGGGGGTATCAGCCCCAGCATTTT. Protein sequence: CASSPGGRGYQPQHF.

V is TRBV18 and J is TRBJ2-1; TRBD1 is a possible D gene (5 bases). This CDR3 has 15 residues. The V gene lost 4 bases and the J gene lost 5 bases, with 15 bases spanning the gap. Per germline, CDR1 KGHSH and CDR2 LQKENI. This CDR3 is CASSLGQGRDNEQFF. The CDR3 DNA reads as TGTGCCAGCTCACTGGGGCAGGGAAGGGACAATGAGCAGTTCTTC. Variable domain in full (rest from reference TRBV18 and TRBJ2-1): NAGVMQNPRHLVRRRGQEARLRCSPMKGHSHVYWYRQLPEEGLKFMVYLQKENIIDESGMPKERFSAEFPKEGPSILRIQQVVRGDSAAYFCASSLGQGRDNEQFFGPGTRLTVL.

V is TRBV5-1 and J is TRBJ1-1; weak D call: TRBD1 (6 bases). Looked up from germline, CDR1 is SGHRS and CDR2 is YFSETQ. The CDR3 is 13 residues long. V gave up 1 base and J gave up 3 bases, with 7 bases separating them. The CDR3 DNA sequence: TGCGCCAGCAGCTTGAACAGGGACACTGAAGCTTTCTTT. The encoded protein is CASSLNRDTEAFF.

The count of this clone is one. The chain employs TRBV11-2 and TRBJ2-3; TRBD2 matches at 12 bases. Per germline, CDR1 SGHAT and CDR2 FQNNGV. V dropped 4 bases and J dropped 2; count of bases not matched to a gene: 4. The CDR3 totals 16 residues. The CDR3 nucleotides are TGTGCCAGCAGCTCCCTAGCGGGAGGGCTCACAGATACGCAGTATTTT. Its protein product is CASSSLAGGLTDTQYF.

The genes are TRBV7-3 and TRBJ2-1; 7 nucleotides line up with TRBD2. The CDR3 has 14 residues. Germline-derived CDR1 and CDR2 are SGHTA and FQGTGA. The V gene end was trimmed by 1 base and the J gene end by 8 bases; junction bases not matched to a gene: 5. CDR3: CASSLRGTIDEQFF. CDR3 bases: TGTGCCAGCAGCTTAAGGGGGACTATCGATGAGCAGTTCTTC. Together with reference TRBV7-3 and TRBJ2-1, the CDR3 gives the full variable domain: GAGVSQTPSNKVTEKGKYVELRCDPISGHTALYWYRQSLGQGPEFLIYFQGTGAADDSGLPNDRFFAVRPEGSVSTLKIQRTERGDSAVYLCASSLRGTIDEQFFGPGTRLTVL.

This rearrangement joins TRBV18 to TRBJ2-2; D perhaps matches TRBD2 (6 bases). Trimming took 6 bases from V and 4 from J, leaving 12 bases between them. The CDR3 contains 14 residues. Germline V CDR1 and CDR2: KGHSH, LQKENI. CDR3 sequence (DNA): TGTGCCAGCTCCGGGAGTCGGGTCACCGGGGAGCTGTTTTTT. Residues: CASSGSRVTGELFF.